Presented here are 20 T cell receptor beta chains from one specimen sequenced in a study of T-cell memory formation after mild COVID-19. TCRdb itself ran the 5' RACE reads through MiXCR, one entry per CDR3 protein. The sample includes roughly 600,000 distinct CDR3 sequences, more than 15% of them seen just once. The sample was PBMCs or a T cell subset sorted from them (not recorded which). The receptors derive from an adult woman who had mild COVID-19 (a few samples of this study predate the infection). Cell type and time point are not known.

This clonotype was found a few times. The chain uses TRBV12-3 or TRBV12-4 and TRBJ2-2; TRBD2 matches at 7 bases. CDR3 size: 14 residues. V trimming: 7 bases; J trimming: 5 bases; junction bases outside the gene matches: 7. CDR3 coding DNA: TGTGCCAGCACCCCCGGGACTATGACCGGGGAGCTGTTTTTT. This codes for CASTPGTMTGELFF.

This clonotype appeared a few times. The chain couples TRBV15 to TRBJ2-3; D is ambiguous. Germline V gene sequence: CDR1 LNHNV, CDR2 YYDKDF (reference sequence). Trimming removed 0 bases from V and 0 bases from J, with 7 bases in between. This CDR3 has 15 amino acids. CDR3 nucleotide sequence: TGTGCCACCAGCAGAGATTGGGGTAGCACAGATACGCAGTATTTT. It encodes CATSRDWGSTDTQYF.

J is TRBJ2-1 and V is TRBV24-1; D might be TRBD2 (6 bases). The CDR3 runs 16 residues. Germline CDR1 is KGHDR and CDR2 is SFDVKD. V lost 0 bases and J lost 2, with 10 bases in between. This CDR3 is CATSDLNGGPYNEQFF. Here the CDR3 DNA reads TGTGCCACCAGTGATTTGAACGGGGGACCCTACAATGAGCAGTTCTTC.

This clonotype was detected only a few times. The rearrangement links TRBV5-1 to TRBJ2-2; a possible D gene is TRBD1 (6 bases). Germline CDR1 and CDR2: SGHRS and YFSETQ. V gave up 4 bases and J gave up 0 bases, with 13 bases separating them. This CDR3 spans 16 amino acids. CDR3 sequence (DNA): TGCGCCAGCAGCCCGACGGGACATCCGAACACCGGGGAGCTGTTTTTT. Amino acids: CASSPTGHPNTGELFF.

This clonotype was observed a few times. The rearrangement links TRBV24-1 to TRBJ2-1, with D possibly called TRBD1 or TRBD2 (5 bases each). V shed 2 bases and J shed 0 bases, with 10 bases lying between them. CDR3 length equals 16 residues. Germline assignment: CDR1 KGHDR and CDR2 SFDVKD. The chain's CDR3 is CATSDSGPGSYNEQFF. The CDR3 DNA is TGTGCCACCAGTGATTCGGGACCTGGCTCCTACAATGAGCAGTTCTTC.

This clonotype was seen repeatedly, ten times or more. The chain joins TRBV6-5 to TRBJ1-1, with D perhaps TRBD1 (5 bases). V dropped 7 bases and J dropped 6 bases, with 18 bases sitting between them. CDR1 MNHEY and CDR2 SVGAGI come from the germline V gene. CDR3 length: 14 residues. CDR3 coding DNA: TGTGCCAGCATCTCAGGGAGCCGGGGCGCTGAAGCTTTCTTT. Protein: CASISGSRGAEAFF.

This clonotype was observed a few times. The chain employs TRBV20-1 and TRBJ1-6; D perhaps matches TRBD1 (5 bases). V shed 3 bases and J shed 5 bases, with 8 bases lying between them. Germline V gene lookup returns CDR1 DFQATT and CDR2 SNEGSKA (reference sequence). CDR3 length equals 13 residues. For the CDR3, the DNA is TGCAGTGCTAGCCGGGGGGATAATTCACCCCTCCACTTT. It yields the protein CSASRGDNSPLHF.

The chain links TRBV5-1 to TRBJ1-1, with D uncertain. V shed 2 bases and J shed 3 bases, with 8 bases lying between them. This CDR3 comprises 13 residues. Per the germline V gene, CDR1 is SGHRS and CDR2 is YFSETQ. The CDR3 DNA reads as TGCGCCAGCAGCTTCGTTGTGGACACTGAAGCTTTCTTT. This translates into CASSFVVDTEAFF.

This clonotype has a count of ten or more. The gene calls are TRBV7-6 and TRBJ2-1; 14 positions agree with TRBD2. CDR1 and CDR2 (germline): SGHVS, FNYEAQ. V trimming: 5 bases; J trimming: 7 bases; junction bases outside the gene matches: 4. The CDR3 spans 15 residues. The DNA of the CDR3 is TGTGCCAGCAGCCCCAGGACTAGCGGGGGGAATGAGCAGTTCTTC. It is translated as CASSPRTSGGNEQFF.

The chain links TRBV12-3 or TRBV12-4 to TRBJ2-7, with D hard to call. This CDR3 spans 13 amino acids. Deletions cut 8 bases from V and 1 base from J, with 12 bases between. The CDR3 DNA reads TGTGCCAGCCGAGTTACAGCTTCCTACGAGCAGTACTTC. As protein: CASRVTASYEQYF.

The table lists this clonotype with a few counts. This chain uses TRBV27 with TRBJ2-1, with 11 bases that match TRBD1. With 1 base clipped from V and 12 bases from J, the junction kept 8 bases outside the gene matches. CDR3 size: 15 residues. Germline V lookup: CDR1 MNHEY, CDR2 SMNVEV (reference sequence). The CDR3 DNA is TGTGCCAGCAGTTTATGGGACAGGGGGTTTGGGGTGCAGTTCTTC. It yields the protein CASSLWDRGFGVQFF.

There are many counts of this clonotype. The V and J genes are TRBV7-6 and TRBJ2-6; TRBD1 matches 8 bases. V lost 4 bases and J lost 1; bases outside the gene matches: 9. Germline assignment: CDR1 SGHVS and CDR2 FNYEAQ. This CDR3 region has 18 residues. The CDR3 DNA follows: TGTGCCAGCAGCTCCGGACAGGGTTGGGTTTCTGGGGCCAACGTCCTGACTTTC. Its translation: CASSSGQGWVSGANVLTF.

This clonotype was recorded a few times. This chain links TRBV18 with TRBJ2-1; TRBD2 aligns across 7 bases. Germline-derived CDR1 and CDR2 are KGHSH and LQKENI. This CDR3 has 16 amino acids. V was clipped by 3 bases and J by 5 bases; unmatched bases: 10. CDR3 residues: CASSPSQRGVNNEQFF. The CDR3 DNA follows: TGTGCCAGCTCACCCTCCCAGCGGGGCGTGAACAATGAGCAGTTCTTC.

V usage is TRBV6-2 or TRBV6-3 and J usage is TRBJ2-7, with TRBD1 identical over 9 bases. The CDR3 covers 16 residues. CDR1 and CDR2 (germline): MNHEY, SVGEGT. The V gene end was trimmed by 7 bases and the J gene end by 5 bases; junction bases not matched to a gene: 15. CDR3 region: CASTRTRDRVTDEQYF. The CDR3 region has the DNA TGTGCCAGCACTCGAACCCGGGACAGGGTTACGGACGAGCAGTACTTC.

In this sample, this clonotype turned up a few times. The chain couples TRBV5-1 to TRBJ2-2; D call uncertain. Looked up from germline, CDR1 is SGHRS and CDR2 is YFSETQ. V was pared by 0 bases and J by 4 bases, with 7 bases between. There are 14 residues in the CDR3. CDR3 nucleotide sequence: TGCGCCAGCAGCTTGGCCAGCCCCACCGGGGAGCTGTTTTTT. Encoded protein: CASSLASPTGELFF.

The chain couples TRBV29-1 to TRBJ2-1; TRBD2 matches at 7 bases. The germline V gene has CDR1 SQVTM and CDR2 ANQGSEA. The CDR3 loop spans 15 amino acids. Unmatched junction bases numbered 13, after V lost 5 bases and J lost 6 bases. CDR3 DNA sequence: TGCAGCGTTCGGACTGGACTAGGCGGCGGCAATGAGCAGTTCTTC. Its protein is CSVRTGLGGGNEQFF.

This clonotype was seen only a few times. The chain couples TRBV6-4 to TRBJ2-1; TRBD2 matches at 10 bases. V lost 0 bases, J lost 7 bases, and 3 bases stayed unmatched. CDR3 length: 15 residues. From germline, CDR1 is MRHNA and CDR2 SNTAGT. CDR3 in DNA: TGTGCCAGCAGTGACTCGAGCGGGGGGGCAAATGAGCAGTTCTTC. Amino acid sequence: CASSDSSGGANEQFF.

This clonotype was observed a few times. V is TRBV7-6 and J is TRBJ2-1; maybe TRBD1 (5 bases). Trimming took off 0 bases at V and 7 bases at J, with 19 bases between the two ends. This CDR3 spans 17 amino acids. Per the germline V gene, CDR1 is SGHVS and CDR2 is FNYEAQ. CDR3 loop: CASSLAEQGPIWNEQFF. For the CDR3, the DNA is TGTGCCAGCAGCTTAGCGGAGCAGGGTCCCATTTGGAATGAGCAGTTCTTC.

The chain carries TRBV6-1 and TRBJ2-5; 10 bases are a match to TRBD1. V was pared by 8 bases and J by 7 bases, with 7 bases of the junction left unmatched. The germline gives CDR1 MNHNS, CDR2 SASEGT. The CDR3 covers 13 residues. The CDR3 region is CASVGQGTGTQYF. The CDR3 DNA reads TGTGCCAGCGTGGGACAGGGGACGGGGACCCAGTACTTC.

The table lists this clonotype with a few counts. The chain employs TRBV9 and TRBJ2-1; a weak D match, TRBD2 (5 bases). The V and J ends lost 3 bases and 5 bases respectively, with 15 bases between them. CDR1 and CDR2 from the germline V gene are SGDLS and YYNGEE. The CDR3 covers 15 residues. In nucleotides, the CDR3 is TGTGCCAGCAGCGCCGCTGGCCTCGGGGACAATGAGCAGTTCTTC. Translated: CASSAAGLGDNEQFF.